This T cell receptor (beta chain) was profiled in a study of blood T cell repertoires in COVID-19. Clones were read by immunoSEQ multiplex PCR, and TCRdb kept only the in-frame ones, dropping some. The sample lists under 85,000 clones; 75% to 85% were seen once. CDR1 and CDR2 from the germline V gene are SGHNT and YYREEE (reference sequence). This CDR3 spans 14 amino acids. Trimming removed 10 bases from V and 1 base from J; junction bases left unmatched: 9. The TCR comes from a man aged 25-45 years with COVID-19, enrolled during active disease. Input material: peripheral blood. V is TRBV5-4 and J is TRBJ2-5, with 8 bases that match TRBD2. CDR3 protein: CALSSGSLQETQYF. In nucleotides, the CDR3 is TGTGCCCTCAGCAGCGGGAGTCTCCAAGAGACCCAGTACTTC.